This T cell receptor (beta chain) appears in the sequencing data of a study of blood T cells in healthy people across ages (dated by TCRdb to between 2014 and 2017). Looking at the study overall: In model experiments, template switching captured roughly one uniquely barcoded TCR beta cDNA molecule for every two T cells. Donors of different ages were randomly distributed across sequencing lanes to avoid experimental bias. The donors were split into four age groups: young (average around 15 years), middle-aged (about 40), aged (about 56) and long-lived (roughly 77). To track age-related changes in TCR beta repertoire diversity, the study relied on deep sequencing normalized with unique cDNA molecular identifiers. Using the same blood draw, the study looked at two additional independent replicas of 1 million unique cDNA reads for two donors, one aged 18 to 29 and the other aged 80 or older. Study-wide conclusions, independent of this receptor: Observed TCR beta diversity per million T cells fell roughly linearly with age, and a significant reduction was already apparent by age roughly 40. Bulk unsorted PBMC profiling prevented conclusive comparison of naive and antigen-experienced compartments. Observed TCR beta diversity correlated strongly with the percentage of naive T cells measured by flow cytometry. Compared with the aged group, more naive CD4+ T cells, fewer expanded clones and increased TCR diversity were shown by the long-lived group, suggesting age selection. The CMV infection status of donors was not known, potentially confounding age-related changes in expanded clonotypes. Estimates of total diversity based on one million sequenced T cells were regarded as lower bounds and as underestimates.

Libraries were built with 5' RACE. The sequencing machine was an Illumina HiSeq 2500. The second PCR ran for about 6 to 12 cycles and used a J-beta primer mix along with a sample-barcoded 5' primer. A template-switch 5' adaptor carrying 12 random nucleotides introduced a unique molecular identifier onto each TCR beta cDNA molecule. At least 2.5 million CDR3-containing paired-end reads were obtained from each sample. The Mint cDNA synthesis kit, primed by a TRBC-specific oligonucleotide, was used to synthesize first-strand cDNA from all RNA. All cDNA was treated with uracil-DNA glycosylase and then went through a first 18-cycle PCR with the universal primers M1SS and BC2_uni_R. In the source study's methods: Each sample was normalized by randomly selecting 1 million high-quality reads, each carrying a distinct molecular identifier. Instead of being binned into consensus sequences, reads that shared molecular identifiers were thrown out. MiTCR, set to a Q25 quality threshold and the strictest error-elimination algorithm, was used for CDR3 identification, clonotype clustering and error correction. A nonparametric unseen species model with Euler transformation was used to estimate a lower bound on total TCR beta diversity. TCRdb cleaned the public reads at Q25 with fastp, built clones with MiXCR and kept in-frame beta chains. Under each unique CDR3 protein, matching rows form one entry showing the most common genes and DNA. None of the V and J calls come from the authors' own analysis; TCRdb made them. For this sample there are about 1.8 million distinct CDR3 sequences; about 50% appear just once. The ten largest clones take up 2% to 2.5% of the sample.

The donors were about 40 Caucasian individuals from Russia, aged about 6 to 100 years, who were systemically healthy. Each donor gave ten milliliters of peripheral blood, drawn into EDTA-treated Vacutainer tubes. Ficoll-Paque density-gradient centrifugation was used to isolate PBMCs, with at least 7 million per sample. Trizol reagent was used to extract total RNA from the PBMCs, yielding at least 5 micrograms per sample. Naive CD45RAhigh/CD27high T cell percentages were measured by flow cytometry on a PBMC aliquot from every donor. Comment on this clonotype: There is no known antigen for this receptor. Per-base qualities were not stored, and no clone one base away is much larger.

Spanning cysteine to phenylalanine, the CDR3 consists of 14 amino acids. The only DNA kept is the CDR3, 42 bases in frame from the first base. V loses 6 bases, J loses 7 bases, and the germline ends lie 19 bases apart. From the germline V gene (reference sequence), CDR1 is DFQATT and CDR2 is SNEGSKA. This chain is built from TRBV20-1 and TRBJ2-1, with TRBD1 as a weak D call on 7 bases. The TCR was taken from a woman between 40 and 50 years old in good health. The sequenced sample consisted of blood. The base sequence is TGCAGTGCAGCCGGTGGAGGGGGCTGGAATGAGCAGTTCTTC. Its product reads: CSAAGGGGWNEQFF.